This T cell receptor beta chain was observed in a study of beta chain features in type 1 diabetes. Study-level points and caveats: The question of HLA type influencing TCRB rearrangement was one that remained unresolved here. The naive, central memory and Treg TCRB repertoires of patients appeared to be more similar to one another than those of healthy donors.

Every isolated RNA sample was fully reverse transcribed, so sequencing captured expressed TCRB transcripts. The repertoire was sequenced with immunoSEQ multiplex PCR; TCRdb's copy has only in-frame clones and lacks some. This sample carries under 300,000 clones, approximately 8.1% of them seen once, and the ten largest clones take 0.9% to 1.2%. This CDR3 is built from 12 residues. The V and J ends lost 3 bases and 4 bases respectively, with 7 bases between them. Germline V gene lookup returns CDR1 SGHRS and CDR2 YFSETQ. This clone was seen repeatedly, ten times or more. Its antigen is unidentified. Via CD45RO/CCR7/CD25/CD127/CD95/CD27, cells of the CD4+ naive, central memory, regulatory and stem cell-like memory subsets were sorted.

The sample consisted of central memory CD4+ T cells from blood. The chain links TRBV5-1 to TRBJ2-5; no clear D. This clonotype was sampled from a woman aged 18 to 35 in good health. The CDR3 coding sequence is TGCGCCAGCAGCTCTGGGTTAGAGACCCAGTACTTC. It yields the protein CASSSGLETQYF.